These 2 T cell receptor beta chains came from one sample sequenced in a study of T cell responses to AZD1222 COVID-19 vaccine. TCRdb's copy holds only in-frame clones and misses some; the assay was immunoSEQ multiplex PCR. The table shows some 120,000 clones, with 88% occurring only once. The material sequenced was peripheral blood, taken on day 0 of AZD1222 vaccination. The receptors were gathered from an adult in good health.

This chain connects TRBV6-5 to TRBJ2-5; 10 nucleotides line up with TRBD2. The CDR3 extends over 15 amino acids. J gave up 2 bases and V 6 bases, and 6 bases lay outside the gene matches. Germline CDR1 reads MNHEY; CDR2 reads SVGAGI. This chain's CDR3 is CASRRLAGLQETQYF. As DNA, the CDR3 is TGTGCCAGCAGACGACTAGCGGGTTTGCAAGAGACCCAGTACTTC.

The chain employs TRBV30 and TRBJ1-1, with D unresolved. Germline lookup yields CDR1 GTSNPN and CDR2 SVGIG (reference sequence). Trimming pared 0 bases from V and 0 bases from J, leaving 5 bases between. This CDR3 has 13 residues. The CDR3 loop reads CAWSVSVNTEAFF. DNA of the CDR3: TGTGCCTGGAGTGTATCGGTGAACACTGAAGCTTTCTTT.